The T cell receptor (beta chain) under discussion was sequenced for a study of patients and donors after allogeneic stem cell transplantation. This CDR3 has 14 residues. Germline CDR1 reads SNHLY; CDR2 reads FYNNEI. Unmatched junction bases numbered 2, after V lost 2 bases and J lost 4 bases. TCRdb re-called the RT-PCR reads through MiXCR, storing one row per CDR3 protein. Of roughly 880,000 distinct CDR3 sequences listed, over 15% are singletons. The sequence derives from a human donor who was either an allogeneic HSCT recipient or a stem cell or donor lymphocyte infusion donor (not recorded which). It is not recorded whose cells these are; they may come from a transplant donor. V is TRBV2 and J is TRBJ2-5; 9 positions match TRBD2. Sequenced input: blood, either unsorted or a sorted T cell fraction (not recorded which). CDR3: CASSESLAGETQYF. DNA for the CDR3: TGTGCCAGCAGTGAATCACTAGCGGGAGAGACCCAGTACTTC.